This TCR beta chain comes out of a study of T cell changes during pregnancy in multiple sclerosis (dated by TCRdb to between 2018 and 2021). Regarding the study in general: The study looked at changes in the T cell repertoire across pregnancy in women with multiple sclerosis.

Spanning cysteine to phenylalanine, the CDR3 consists of 13 amino acids. Only the CDR3 portion is preserved as DNA: 39 bases, with reading frame beginning at the first base. Germline trimming amounts to 4 bases on V and 3 bases on J, with 2 as the count of junction bases outside the gene matches. CDR1 and CDR2 are drawn from the germline V gene: MNHEY, SVGAGI. The library was obtained by the immunoSEQ multiplex PCR assay. In TCRdb, the immuneACCESS table is reduced to in-frame sequences with V and J assigned. These tables do not hold every clone; where another copy was compared, an unresolved V gene accounts for under half, and the others remain unexplained. Across this sample there are approximately 65,000 clones, with 91% seen only once. The ten biggest clones cover 0.6% to 0.9% of the sample. A remark on this clone: Its antigen specificity is not known. Base qualities are not recorded, but no much larger clone differs from it by a single base.

Sequencing used CD4+ T cells from peripheral blood mononuclear cells, obtained in the first trimester of pregnancy. The receptor was derived from a female donor with multiple sclerosis, enrolled in a pregnancy study. The receptor chain draws on TRBV6-5 and TRBJ1-2; 7 bases in the middle match TRBD1. The DNA reads as follows: TGTGCCAGCAGTTCGGGGACAGACTATGGCTACACCTTC. Its protein product is CASSSGTDYGYTF.